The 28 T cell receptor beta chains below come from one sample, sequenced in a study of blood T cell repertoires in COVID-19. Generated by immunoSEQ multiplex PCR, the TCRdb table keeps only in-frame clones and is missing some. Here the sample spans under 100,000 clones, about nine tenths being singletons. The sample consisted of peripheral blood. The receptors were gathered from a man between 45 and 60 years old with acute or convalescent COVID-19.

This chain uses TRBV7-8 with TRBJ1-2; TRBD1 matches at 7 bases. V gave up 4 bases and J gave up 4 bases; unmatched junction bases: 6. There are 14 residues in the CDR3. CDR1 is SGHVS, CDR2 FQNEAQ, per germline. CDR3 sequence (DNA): TGTGCCAGCAGCTCGAGGGGGCGTCCCTATGGCTACACCTTC. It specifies CASSSRGRPYGYTF.

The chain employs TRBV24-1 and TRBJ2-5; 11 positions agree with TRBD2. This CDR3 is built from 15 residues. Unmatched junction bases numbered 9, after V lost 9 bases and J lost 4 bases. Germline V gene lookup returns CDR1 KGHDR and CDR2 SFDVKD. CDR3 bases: TGTGCCACCTCTCCCACTAGCGGGAGTTTAGAGACCCAGTACTTC. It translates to CATSPTSGSLETQYF.

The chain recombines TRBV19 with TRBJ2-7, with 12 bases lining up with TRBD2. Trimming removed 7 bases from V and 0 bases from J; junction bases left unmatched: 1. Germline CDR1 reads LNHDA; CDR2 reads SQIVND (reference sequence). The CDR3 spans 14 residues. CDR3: CASKTSGSSYEQYF. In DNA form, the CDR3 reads TGTGCCAGTAAGACTAGCGGGAGCTCCTACGAGCAGTACTTC.

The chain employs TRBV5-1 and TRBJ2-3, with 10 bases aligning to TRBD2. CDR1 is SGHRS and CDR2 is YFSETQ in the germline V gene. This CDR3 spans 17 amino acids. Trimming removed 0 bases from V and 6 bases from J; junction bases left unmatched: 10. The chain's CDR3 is CASSLGRAGGSTDTQYF. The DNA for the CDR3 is TGCGCCAGCAGCTTGGGACGAGCGGGAGGGTCCACGGATACGCAGTATTTT.

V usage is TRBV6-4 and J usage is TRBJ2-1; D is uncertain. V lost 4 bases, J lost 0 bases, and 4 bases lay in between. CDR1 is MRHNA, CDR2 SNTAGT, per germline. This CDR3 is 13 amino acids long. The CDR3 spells CASSAGSYNEQFF. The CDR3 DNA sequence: TGTGCCAGCAGTGCGGGCTCCTACAATGAGCAGTTCTTC.

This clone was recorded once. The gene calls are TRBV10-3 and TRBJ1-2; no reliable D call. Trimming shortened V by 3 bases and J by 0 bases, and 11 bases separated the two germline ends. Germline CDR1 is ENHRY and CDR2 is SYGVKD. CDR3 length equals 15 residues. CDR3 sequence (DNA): TGTGCCATCAGTGAACAGAATAACCCTAACTATGGCTACACCTTC. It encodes CAISEQNNPNYGYTF.

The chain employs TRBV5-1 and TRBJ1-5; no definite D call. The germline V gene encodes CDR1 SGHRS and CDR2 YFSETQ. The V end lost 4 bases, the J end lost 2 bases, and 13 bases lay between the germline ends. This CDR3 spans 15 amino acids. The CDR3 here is CASSTGIGGNQPQHF. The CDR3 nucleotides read TGCGCCAGCAGCACCGGGATCGGAGGCAATCAGCCCCAGCATTTT.

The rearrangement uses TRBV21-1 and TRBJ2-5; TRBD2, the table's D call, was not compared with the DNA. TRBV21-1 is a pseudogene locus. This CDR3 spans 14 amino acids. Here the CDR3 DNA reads TGTGCCAGCAGCAAATACGAGGGCCAAGAGACCCAGTACTTC. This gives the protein CASSKYEGQETQYF.

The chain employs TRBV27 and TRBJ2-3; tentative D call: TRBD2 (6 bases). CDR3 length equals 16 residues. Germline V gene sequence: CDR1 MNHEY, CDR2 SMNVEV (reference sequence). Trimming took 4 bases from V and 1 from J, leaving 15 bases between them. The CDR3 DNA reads TGTGCCAGCAGTTCCCTAGCGTTCCGAGGCACAGATACGCAGTATTTT. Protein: CASSSLAFRGTDTQYF.

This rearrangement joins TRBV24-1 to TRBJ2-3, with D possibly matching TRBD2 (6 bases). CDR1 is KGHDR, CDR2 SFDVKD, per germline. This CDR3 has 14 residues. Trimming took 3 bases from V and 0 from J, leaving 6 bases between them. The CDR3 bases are TGTGCCACCAGTGATAGCGGGAGCACAGATACGCAGTATTTT. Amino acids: CATSDSGSTDTQYF.

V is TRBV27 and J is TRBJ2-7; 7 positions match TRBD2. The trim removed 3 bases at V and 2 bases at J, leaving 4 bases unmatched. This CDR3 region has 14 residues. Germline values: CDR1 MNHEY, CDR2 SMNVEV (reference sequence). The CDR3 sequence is CASSLASGTYEQYF. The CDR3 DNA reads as TGTGCCAGCAGTTTGGCTAGCGGCACCTACGAGCAGTACTTC.

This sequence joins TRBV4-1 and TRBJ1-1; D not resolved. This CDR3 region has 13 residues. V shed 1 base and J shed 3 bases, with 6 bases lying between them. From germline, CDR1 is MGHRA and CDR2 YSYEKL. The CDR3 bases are TGCGCCAGCAGCCAAGTGAGGGACACTGAAGCTTTCTTT. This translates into CASSQVRDTEAFF.

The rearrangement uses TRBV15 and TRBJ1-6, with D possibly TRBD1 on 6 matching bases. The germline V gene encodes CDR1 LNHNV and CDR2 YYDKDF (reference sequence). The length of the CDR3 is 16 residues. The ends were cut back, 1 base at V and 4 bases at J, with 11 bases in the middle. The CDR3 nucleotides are TGTGCCACCAGCAGAGGGAGCGGACAGTATAATTCACCCCTCCACTTT. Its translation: CATSRGSGQYNSPLHF.

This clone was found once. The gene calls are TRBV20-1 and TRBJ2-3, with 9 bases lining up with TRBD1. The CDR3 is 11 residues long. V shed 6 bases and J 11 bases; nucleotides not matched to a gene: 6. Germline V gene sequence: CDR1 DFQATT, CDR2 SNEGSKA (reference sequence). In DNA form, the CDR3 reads TGCAGTGCGCGACAGGGGGAAAGGCAGTATTTT. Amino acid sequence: CSARQGERQYF.

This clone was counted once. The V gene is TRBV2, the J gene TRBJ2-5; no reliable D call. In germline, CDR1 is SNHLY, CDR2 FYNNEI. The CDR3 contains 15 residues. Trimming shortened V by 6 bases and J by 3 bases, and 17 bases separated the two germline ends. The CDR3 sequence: CASSAGLIREETQYF. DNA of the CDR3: TGTGCCAGCAGCGCCGGGTTAATACGGGAAGAGACCCAGTACTTC.

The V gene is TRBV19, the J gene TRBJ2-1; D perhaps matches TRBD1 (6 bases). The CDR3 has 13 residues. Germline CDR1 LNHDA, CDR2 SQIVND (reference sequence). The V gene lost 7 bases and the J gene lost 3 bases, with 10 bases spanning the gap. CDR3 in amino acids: CASKPGVYNEQFF. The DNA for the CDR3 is TGTGCCAGTAAACCAGGGGTCTACAATGAGCAGTTCTTC.

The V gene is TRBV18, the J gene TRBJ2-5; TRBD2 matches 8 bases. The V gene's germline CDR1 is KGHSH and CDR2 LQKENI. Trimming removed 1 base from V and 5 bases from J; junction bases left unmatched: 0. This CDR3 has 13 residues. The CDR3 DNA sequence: TGTGCCAGCTCACCACGCGGGGGGGAGACCCAGTACTTC. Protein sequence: CASSPRGGETQYF. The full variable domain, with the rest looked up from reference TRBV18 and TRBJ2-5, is NAGVMQNPRHLVRRRGQEARLRCSPMKGHSHVYWYRQLPEEGLKFMVYLQKENIIDESGMPKERFSAEFPKEGPSILRIQQVVRGDSAAYFCASSPRGGETQYFGPGTRLLVL.

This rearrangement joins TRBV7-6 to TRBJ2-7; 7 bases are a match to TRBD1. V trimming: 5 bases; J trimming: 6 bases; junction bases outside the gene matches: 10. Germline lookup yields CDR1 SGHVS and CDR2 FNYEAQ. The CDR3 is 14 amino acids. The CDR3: CASSRGQQSLEQYF. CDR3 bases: TGTGCCAGCAGCAGGGGACAGCAAAGCCTCGAGCAGTACTTC.

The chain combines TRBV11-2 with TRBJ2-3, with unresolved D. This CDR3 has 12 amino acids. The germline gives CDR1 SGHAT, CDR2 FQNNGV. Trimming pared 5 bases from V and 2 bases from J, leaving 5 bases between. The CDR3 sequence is CASSANTDTQYF. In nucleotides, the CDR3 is TGTGCCAGCAGCGCGAACACAGATACGCAGTATTTT. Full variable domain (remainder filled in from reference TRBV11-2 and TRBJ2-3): EAGVAQSPRYKIIEKRQSVAFWCNPISGHATLYWYQQILGQGPKLLIQFQNNGVVDDSQLPKDRFSAERLKGVDSTLKIQPAKLEDSAVYLCASSANTDTQYFGPGTRLTVL.

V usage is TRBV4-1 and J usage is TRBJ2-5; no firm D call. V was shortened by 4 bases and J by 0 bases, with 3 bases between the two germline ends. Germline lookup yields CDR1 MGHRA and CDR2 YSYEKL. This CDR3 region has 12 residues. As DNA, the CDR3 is TGCGCCAGCAGCCCAAACCAAGAGACCCAGTACTTC. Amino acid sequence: CASSPNQETQYF.

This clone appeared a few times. The CDR3 DNA follows: TGTGCCAGCAGCCTCCGGGACAGGGAAGGTGGCTACACCTTC. This encodes CASSLRDREGGYTF. The chain carries TRBV5-4 and TRBJ1-2, with 9 bases aligning to TRBD1. Per germline, CDR1 SGHNT and CDR2 YYREEE (reference sequence). The junction had 8 bases not matched to a gene; V was cut back by 4 bases and J by 7 bases. The CDR3 runs to 14 residues.

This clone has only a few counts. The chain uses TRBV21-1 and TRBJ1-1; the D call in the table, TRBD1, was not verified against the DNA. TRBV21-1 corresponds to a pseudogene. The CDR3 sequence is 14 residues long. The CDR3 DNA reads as TGTGCCAGCAGCAAAGGTTGGCAGGACACTGAAGCTTTCTTT. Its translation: CASSKGWQDTEAFF.

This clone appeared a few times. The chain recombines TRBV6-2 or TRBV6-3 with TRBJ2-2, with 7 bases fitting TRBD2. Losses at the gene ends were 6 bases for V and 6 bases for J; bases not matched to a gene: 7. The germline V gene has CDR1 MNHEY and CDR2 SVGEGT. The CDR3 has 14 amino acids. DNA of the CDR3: TGTGCCAGCAGCAAGGGCGGGAGCTCCGGGGAGCTGTTTTTT. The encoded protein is CASSKGGSSGELFF.

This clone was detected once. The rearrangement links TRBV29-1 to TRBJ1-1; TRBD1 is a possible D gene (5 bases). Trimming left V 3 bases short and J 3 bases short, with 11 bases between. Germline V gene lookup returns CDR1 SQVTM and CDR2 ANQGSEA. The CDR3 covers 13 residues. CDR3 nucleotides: TGCAGCGTTGATGCGCGGGGCGACACTGAAGCTTTCTTT. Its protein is CSVDARGDTEAFF.

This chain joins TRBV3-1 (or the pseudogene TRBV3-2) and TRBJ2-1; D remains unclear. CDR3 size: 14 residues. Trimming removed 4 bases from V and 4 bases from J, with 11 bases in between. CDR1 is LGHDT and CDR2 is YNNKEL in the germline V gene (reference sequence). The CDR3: CASSPSGRYNEQFF. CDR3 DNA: TGTGCCAGCAGCCCCTCGGGTCGGTACAATGAGCAGTTCTTC.

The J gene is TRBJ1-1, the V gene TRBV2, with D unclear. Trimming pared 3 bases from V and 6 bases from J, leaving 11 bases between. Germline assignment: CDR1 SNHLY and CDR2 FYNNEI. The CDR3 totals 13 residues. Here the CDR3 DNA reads TGTGCCAGCAGTGATTTGTCAGTTGCTGAAGCTTTCTTT. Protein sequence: CASSDLSVAEAFF.

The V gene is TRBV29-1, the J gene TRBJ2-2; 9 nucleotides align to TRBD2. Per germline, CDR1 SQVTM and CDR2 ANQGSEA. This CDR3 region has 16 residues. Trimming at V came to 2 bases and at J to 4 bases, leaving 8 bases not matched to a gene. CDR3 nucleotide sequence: TGCAGCGTTGAAAGGGCGGGAGGGCCGAGCACCGGGGAGCTGTTTTTT. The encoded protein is CSVERAGGPSTGELFF.

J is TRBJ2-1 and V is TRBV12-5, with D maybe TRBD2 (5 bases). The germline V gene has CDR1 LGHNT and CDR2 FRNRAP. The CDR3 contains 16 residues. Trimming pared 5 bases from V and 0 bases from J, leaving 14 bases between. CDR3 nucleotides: TGTGCTAGTGGTCACGGGGTTGGGGACTCCTACAATGAGCAGTTCTTC. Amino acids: CASGHGVGDSYNEQFF. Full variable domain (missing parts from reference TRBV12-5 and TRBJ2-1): DARVTQTPRHKVTEMGQEVTMRCQPILGHNTVFWYRQTMMQGLELLAYFRNRAPLDDSGMPKDRFSAEMPDATLATLKIQPSEPRDSAVYFCASGHGVGDSYNEQFFGPGTRLTVL.